The T cell receptor (beta chain) under discussion was sequenced for a study of regulatory T cells in long-lasting Graves disease. Trimming shortened V by 3 bases and J by 5 bases, and 19 bases separated the two germline ends. The germline gives CDR1 MNHEY, CDR2 SMNVEV (reference sequence). The CDR3 spans 16 residues. Assembly of TCR beta libraries relied on iRepertoire HTBI primers together with Arm-PCR of CDR3 regions. One entry per CDR3 protein, called by TCRdb with MiXCR from the multiplex PCR reads. In the table there are under 300,000 distinct CDR3 sequences, 18% of which are singletons. Specified time point: newly diagnosed GD, antithyroid drugs for less than 3 months. There was RNA extracted from PBMCs, and the TCR library was made from it. These same data were also listed under a study on T cells in Graves' hyperthyroidism and ophthalmopathy.

The TCR originated in a woman in her 30s with Graves disease. The specimen was peripheral blood mononuclear cells (PBMCs), collected at new diagnosis, from a patient treated with antithyroid drugs. The V and J genes are TRBV27 and TRBJ2-5; a weak D match, TRBD2 (6 bases). The CDR3 region is CASSFAGPYNAETQYF. CDR3 in DNA: TGTGCCAGCAGTTTCGCGGGACCGTACAACGCCGAGACCCAGTACTTC.